This is a list of T cell receptor beta chains from one sample in a study of blood T cells in healthy people across ages. Each CDR3 protein is one row after TCRdb ran MiXCR on the 5' RACE reads. The sample holds about 680,000 distinct CDR3 sequences, over 45% seen once. The sequenced material came from blood. Every receptor here comes from a woman aged 55-69 years in good health. The CDR3 runs from the conserved cysteine through the conserved F or W. The order of the fields is CDR3 DNA, CDR3 protein, J gene, D gene, V gene, clone size. D genes are given only for firm matches. Rows may omit the clone size; those that give it use once, few, many or a size class.

TGCAGTGCTAGAGATCTGGCCAGTTGGGACACAGATACGCAGTATTTT,CSARDLASWDTDTQYF,TRBJ2-3,NA,TRBV20-1,few
TGTGCCAGCAGCCAAGACTGGGGGGAGAAGCAGTACTTC,CASSQDWGEKQYF,TRBJ2-5,NA,TRBV3-1,NA
TGTGCCAGCAGCCGCCTGTACCAAGAGACCCAGTACTTC,CASSRLYQETQYF,TRBJ2-5,NA,TRBV7-2,NA
TGCGCCAGCAGCCAAGCGTTCCTAGCGGGAGTGGCAGATACGCAGTATTTT,CASSQAFLAGVADTQYF,TRBJ2-3,TRBD2,TRBV4-3,NA
TGTGCCAGCAGTTTCGCCTACGTGGACGGTGCTACAGCTTTCTTT,CASSFAYVDGATAFF,TRBJ1-1,NA,TRBV6-5,NA
TGCAGTGCTAGCACCCTCGGGCGCACAGCTACGCAGTATTTT,CSASTLGRTATQYF,TRBJ2-3,NA,TRBV20-1,NA
TGCGCCAGCAGCCAAGGTACCCACCCCTCGGACCATCAGCCCCAGCATTTT,CASSQGTHPSDHQPQHF,TRBJ1-5,NA,TRBV4-3,NA
TGTGCCAGCAGCTCCCGACTCCCTTCAGGGGGCTACAATGAGCAGTTCTTC,CASSSRLPSGGYNEQFF,TRBJ2-1,TRBD1,TRBV7-3,few
TGCAGCTGTTCGTTGGGAGCAGGCAACGAGCAGTACTTC,CSCSLGAGNEQYF,TRBJ2-7,NA,TRBV29-1,few
TGCAGTGCTAGACCGACAGGGGCCAATTTAAATAACTATGGCTACACCTTC,CSARPTGANLNNYGYTF,TRBJ1-2,TRBD1,TRBV20-1,NA
TGTGCCAGCAGCCCCAGACCCACAGAACGCGGGGAGACCCAGTACTTC,CASSPRPTERGETQYF,TRBJ2-5,NA,TRBV6-2/TRBV6-3,NA
TGCAGTGCTAGAGAGGGCCGACCTGCTAACTATGGCTACACCTTC,CSAREGRPANYGYTF,TRBJ1-2,NA,TRBV20-1,NA
TGTGCCAGCAGCCCTAAAGGGCGGGAGTTTGTCAATGAGCAGTTCTTC,CASSPKGREFVNEQFF,TRBJ2-1,TRBD2,TRBV7-3,NA
TGTGCCAGCAGCTTAGAGCTAGCGGGAGTCCGAAAAAACATTCAGTACTTC,CASSLELAGVRKNIQYF,TRBJ2-4,TRBD2,TRBV7-2,NA
TGTGCCAGCAGTCTGGGGGGGACAGAAATTTTCTCCTACGAGCAGTACTTC,CASSLGGTEIFSYEQYF,TRBJ2-7,NA,TRBV28,few
TGTGCCAGCACCGAAACAGGGCTCTATGAGCAGTTCTTC,CASTETGLYEQFF,TRBJ2-1,NA,TRBV7-2,NA
TGTGCCAGCAGCGTAAACCGGGACTACGAGCAGTACTTC,CASSVNRDYEQYF,TRBJ2-7,NA,TRBV7-2,once
TGTGCCATCAGTGAGCCCAGATCGTACAATGAGCAGTTCTTC,CAISEPRSYNEQFF,TRBJ2-1,NA,TRBV10-3,NA
TGCGCCAGCGGCAGGGGCGGTTTAGGCCGCGAGCAGTACTTC,CASGRGGLGREQYF,TRBJ2-7,NA,TRBV5-1,NA
TGCAGCGTTGAAGGGCCAACTAGCGGGGGCACAGATACGCAGTATTTT,CSVEGPTSGGTDTQYF,TRBJ2-3,TRBD2,TRBV29-1,NA
TGTGCCAGCAGCCAGCGGGGCTCCTACAATGAGCAGTTCTTC,CASSQRGSYNEQFF,TRBJ2-1,TRBD2,TRBV7-2,NA
TGTGCCAGCAGCCTTATGGGACTAGCGGGTTCGGGAGGCACAGATACGCAGTATTTT,CASSLMGLAGSGGTDTQYF,TRBJ2-3,TRBD2,TRBV7-3,NA
TGCGCCAGCAGCCCAACCCTAGCGGGAAATTCCTACAATGAGCAGTTCTTC,CASSPTLAGNSYNEQFF,TRBJ2-1,TRBD2,TRBV5-1,NA
TGCAGTGCTACCACAGGGGGTCGGGTAAACGGTTCACCCCTCCACTTT,CSATTGGRVNGSPLHF,TRBJ1-6,TRBD1,TRBV20-1,NA
TGTGCGACCAGGTCGGGCGTGAGCGAGCAGTACTTC,CATRSGVSEQYF,TRBJ2-7,NA,TRBV10-3,NA
TGTGCCAGCAGCGTAGGGACAGGGCCCTACGAGCAGTACTTC,CASSVGTGPYEQYF,TRBJ2-7,TRBD1,TRBV9,many
TGTGCCAGCAGCGTAACAGGACTTGGGGCCAACGTCCCGACTTTC,CASSVTGLGANVPTF,TRBJ2-6,NA,TRBV9,NA
TGCAGTGCTAGCTCCGGCGGTAATTCACCCCTCCACTTT,CSASSGGNSPLHF,TRBJ1-6,NA,TRBV20-1,many
TGTGCCAGCAGCCTTCGGACCGTTCGCGAGCAGTACTTC,CASSLRTVREQYF,TRBJ2-7,NA,TRBV16,few
TGTGCCAGCAGCTTGGGGGGGACACTGAATTCACCCCTCCACTTT,CASSLGGTLNSPLHF,TRBJ1-6,NA,TRBV7-8,once
TGTGCCAGCAGCCACCGGGGACAGGGGGCTTTGCATGAGCAGTTCTTC,CASSHRGQGALHEQFF,TRBJ2-1,TRBD1,TRBV14,once
TGCAGCGTAAAAGCGGATCAACCGAGCTCCTACAATGAGCAGTTCTTC,CSVKADQPSSYNEQFF,TRBJ2-1,NA,TRBV29-1,NA
TGTGCCAGCAGTGCTGCGGGACTCCCCTACGAGCAGTACTTC,CASSAAGLPYEQYF,TRBJ2-7,NA,TRBV27,once
TGTGCCAGCAGTTCGCAGGGGCAGAGGACCTACGAGCAGTACTTC,CASSSQGQRTYEQYF,TRBJ2-7,NA,TRBV28,NA
TGCAGTGCTAGAGATGGACAGGGGGGGACTGAAGCTTTCTTT,CSARDGQGGTEAFF,TRBJ1-1,TRBD1,TRBV20-1,NA
TGTGCCATCAGTGAGGGGACAACAAAAAACTACGAGCAGTACTTC,CAISEGTTKNYEQYF,TRBJ2-7,NA,TRBV10-3,NA
TGTGCCAGCACACCCCGGGACAGAGTTTACGAGCAGTACTTC,CASTPRDRVYEQYF,TRBJ2-7,TRBD1,TRBV12-3/TRBV12-4,NA
TGTGCCAGCAGCTTATCAGGGGCAGATACGCAGTATTTT,CASSLSGADTQYF,TRBJ2-3,NA,TRBV5-1,few
TGTGCCAGCAGCCACAGGACTAGCGACAATGAGCAGTTCTTC,CASSHRTSDNEQFF,TRBJ2-1,TRBD2,TRBV4-2,many
TGTGCCAGCAGTTACACGGTAGATACGCAGTATTTT,CASSYTVDTQYF,TRBJ2-3,NA,TRBV6-2/TRBV6-3,few
TGCAGTGCCCCCGATAACAGGGGTGGTGAAAAACTGTTTTTT,CSAPDNRGGEKLFF,TRBJ1-4,TRBD1,TRBV20-1,NA